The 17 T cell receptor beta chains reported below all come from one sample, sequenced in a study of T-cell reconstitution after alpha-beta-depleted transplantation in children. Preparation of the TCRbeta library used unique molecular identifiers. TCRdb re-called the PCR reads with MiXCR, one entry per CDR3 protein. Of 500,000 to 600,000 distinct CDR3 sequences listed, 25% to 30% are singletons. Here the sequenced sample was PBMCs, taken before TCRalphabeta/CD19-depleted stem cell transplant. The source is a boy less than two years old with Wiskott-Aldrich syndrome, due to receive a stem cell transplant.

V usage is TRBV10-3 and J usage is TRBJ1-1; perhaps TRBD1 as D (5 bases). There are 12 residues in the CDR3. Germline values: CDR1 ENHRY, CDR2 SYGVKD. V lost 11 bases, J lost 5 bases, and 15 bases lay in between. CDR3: CASKGSGTEAFF. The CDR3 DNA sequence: TGTGCCTCCAAGGGGTCGGGGACTGAAGCTTTCTTT.

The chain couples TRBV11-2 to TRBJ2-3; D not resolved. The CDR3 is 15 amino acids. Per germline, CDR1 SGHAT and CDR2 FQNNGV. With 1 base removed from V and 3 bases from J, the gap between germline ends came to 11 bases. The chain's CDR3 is CASSLGVRRTDTQYF. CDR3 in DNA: TGTGCCAGCAGCTTAGGGGTCAGGCGGACAGATACGCAGTATTTT.

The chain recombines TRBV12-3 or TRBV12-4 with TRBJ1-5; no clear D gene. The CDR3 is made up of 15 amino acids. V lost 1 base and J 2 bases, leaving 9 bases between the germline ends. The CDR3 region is CASSLGGWGNQPQHF. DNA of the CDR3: TGTGCCAGCAGTTTAGGGGGATGGGGCAATCAGCCCCAGCATTTT.

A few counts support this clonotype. The CDR3 protein is CASSVGRVPGELFF. CDR3 DNA sequence: TGTGCCAGCAGCGTAGGAAGGGTTCCCGGGGAGCTGTTTTTT. The chain couples TRBV9 to TRBJ2-2; D gene ambiguous. Germline values: CDR1 SGDLS, CDR2 YYNGEE. The CDR3 loop spans 14 amino acids. V lost 0 bases and J 6 bases, leaving 9 bases between the germline ends.

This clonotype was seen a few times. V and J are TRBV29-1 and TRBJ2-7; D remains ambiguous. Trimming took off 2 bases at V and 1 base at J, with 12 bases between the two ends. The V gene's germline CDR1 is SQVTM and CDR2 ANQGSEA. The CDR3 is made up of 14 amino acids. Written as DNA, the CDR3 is TGCAGCGTTGAAACGAAGGGAAGATCCTACGAGCAGTACTTC. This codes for CSVETKGRSYEQYF.

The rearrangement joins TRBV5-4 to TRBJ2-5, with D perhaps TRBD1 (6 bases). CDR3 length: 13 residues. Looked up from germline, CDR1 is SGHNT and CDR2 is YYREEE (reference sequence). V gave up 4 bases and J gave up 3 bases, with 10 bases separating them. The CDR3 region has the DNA TGTGCCAGCAGCACAGGGTGGGAAGAGACCCAGTACTTC. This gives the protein CASSTGWEETQYF. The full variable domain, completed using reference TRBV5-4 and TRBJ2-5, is ETGVTQSPTHLIKTRGQQVTLRCSSQSGHNTVSWYQQALGQGPQFIFQYYREEENGRGNFPPRFSGLQFPNYSSELNVNALELDDSALYLCASSTGWEETQYFGPGTRLLVL.

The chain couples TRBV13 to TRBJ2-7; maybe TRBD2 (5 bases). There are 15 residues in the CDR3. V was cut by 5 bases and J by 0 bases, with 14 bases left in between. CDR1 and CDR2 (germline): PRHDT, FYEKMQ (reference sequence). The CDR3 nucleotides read TGTGCCAGCAGCCCCCAGAGCACTAGCTCCTACGAGCAGTACTTC. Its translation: CASSPQSTSSYEQYF.

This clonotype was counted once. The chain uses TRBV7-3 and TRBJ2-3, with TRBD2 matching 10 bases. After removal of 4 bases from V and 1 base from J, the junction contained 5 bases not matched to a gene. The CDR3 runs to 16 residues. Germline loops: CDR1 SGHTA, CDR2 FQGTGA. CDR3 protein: CASSSLAGGGTDTQYF. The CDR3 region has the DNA TGTGCCAGCAGCTCATTAGCGGGAGGAGGCACAGATACGCAGTATTTT.

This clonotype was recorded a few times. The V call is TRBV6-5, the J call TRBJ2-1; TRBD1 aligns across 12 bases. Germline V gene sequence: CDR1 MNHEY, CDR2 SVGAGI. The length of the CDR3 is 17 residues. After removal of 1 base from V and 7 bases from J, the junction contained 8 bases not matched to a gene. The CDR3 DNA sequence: TGTGCCAGCAGTTACTGGGCGGGACAGGGGGCCAATAATGAGCAGTTCTTC. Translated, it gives CASSYWAGQGANNEQFF.

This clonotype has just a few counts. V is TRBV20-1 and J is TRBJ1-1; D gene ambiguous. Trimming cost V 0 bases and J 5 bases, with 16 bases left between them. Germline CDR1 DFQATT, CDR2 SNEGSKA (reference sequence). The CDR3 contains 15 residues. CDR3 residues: CSARDWAYGGTEAFF. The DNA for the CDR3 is TGCAGTGCTAGAGATTGGGCGTATGGAGGGACTGAAGCTTTCTTT.

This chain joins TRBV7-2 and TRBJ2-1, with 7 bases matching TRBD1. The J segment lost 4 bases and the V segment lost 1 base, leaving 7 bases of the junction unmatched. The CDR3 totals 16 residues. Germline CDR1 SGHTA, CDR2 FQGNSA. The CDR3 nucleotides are TGTGCCAGCAGCTTAGAGCCGGGACAGCAATACAATGAGCAGTTCTTC. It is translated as CASSLEPGQQYNEQFF.

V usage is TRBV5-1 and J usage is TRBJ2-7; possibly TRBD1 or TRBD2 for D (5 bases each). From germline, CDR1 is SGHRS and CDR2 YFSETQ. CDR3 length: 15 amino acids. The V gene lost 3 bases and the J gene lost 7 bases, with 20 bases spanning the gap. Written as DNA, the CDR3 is TGCGCCAGCAGCTACCGGGACCAAAGGATGGGGGAGCAGTACTTC. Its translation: CASSYRDQRMGEQYF.

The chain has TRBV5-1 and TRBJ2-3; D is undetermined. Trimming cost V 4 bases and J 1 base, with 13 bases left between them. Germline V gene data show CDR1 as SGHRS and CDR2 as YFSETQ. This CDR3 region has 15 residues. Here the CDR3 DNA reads TGCGCCAGCAGCCCCATTTCCCCCCGCACAGATACGCAGTATTTT. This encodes CASSPISPRTDTQYF.

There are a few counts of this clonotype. The CDR3 DNA reads as TGCGCCAGCAGCAGTTCCAGGGTGGAGACCCAGTACTTC. It yields the protein CASSSSRVETQYF. The V gene is TRBV5-1, the J gene TRBJ2-5, with D perhaps TRBD1 (5 bases). The CDR3 is 13 residues long. CDR1 and CDR2 (germline): SGHRS, YFSETQ. The germline V and J ends were trimmed by 4 bases and 5 bases, with 12 bases remaining between them.

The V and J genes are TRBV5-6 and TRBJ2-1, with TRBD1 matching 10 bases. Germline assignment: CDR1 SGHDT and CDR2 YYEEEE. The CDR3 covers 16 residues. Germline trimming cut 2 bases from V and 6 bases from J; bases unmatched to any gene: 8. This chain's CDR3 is CASSLDRDRGTNEQFF. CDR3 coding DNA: TGTGCCAGCAGCTTAGACCGGGACAGGGGAACCAATGAGCAGTTCTTC. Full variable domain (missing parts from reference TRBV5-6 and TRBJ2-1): DAGVTQSPTHLIKTRGQQVTLRCSPKSGHDTVSWYQQALGQGPQFIFQYYEEEERQRGNFPDRFSGHQFPNYSSELNVNALLLGDSALYLCASSLDRDRGTNEQFFGPGTRLTVL.

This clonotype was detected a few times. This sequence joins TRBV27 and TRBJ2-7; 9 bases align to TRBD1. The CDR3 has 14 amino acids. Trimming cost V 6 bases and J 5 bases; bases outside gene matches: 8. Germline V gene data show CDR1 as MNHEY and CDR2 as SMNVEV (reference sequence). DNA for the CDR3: TGTGCCAGCAGACAAACAGGGGGCGAGGACGAGCAGTACTTC. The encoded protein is CASRQTGGEDEQYF.

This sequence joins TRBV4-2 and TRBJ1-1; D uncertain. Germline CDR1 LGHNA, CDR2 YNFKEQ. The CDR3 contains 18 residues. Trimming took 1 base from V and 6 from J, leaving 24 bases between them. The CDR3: CASSQAAMRMQRRAEAFF. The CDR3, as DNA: TGTGCCAGCAGCCAAGCGGCCATGAGGATGCAGCGACGCGCTGAAGCTTTCTTT.